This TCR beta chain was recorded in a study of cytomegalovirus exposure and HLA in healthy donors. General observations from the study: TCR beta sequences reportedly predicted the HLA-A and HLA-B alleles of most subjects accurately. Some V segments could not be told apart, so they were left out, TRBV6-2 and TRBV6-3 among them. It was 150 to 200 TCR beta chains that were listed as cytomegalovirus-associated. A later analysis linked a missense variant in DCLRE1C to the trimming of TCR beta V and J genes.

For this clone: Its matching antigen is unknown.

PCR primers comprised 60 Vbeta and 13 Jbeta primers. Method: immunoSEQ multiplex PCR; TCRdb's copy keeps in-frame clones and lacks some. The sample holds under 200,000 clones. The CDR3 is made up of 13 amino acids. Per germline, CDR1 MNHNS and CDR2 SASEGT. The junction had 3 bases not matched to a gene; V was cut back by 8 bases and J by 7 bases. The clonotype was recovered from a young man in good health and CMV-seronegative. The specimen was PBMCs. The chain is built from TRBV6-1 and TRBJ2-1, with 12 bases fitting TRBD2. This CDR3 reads CASGLAGRNEQFF. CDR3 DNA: TGTGCCAGCGGACTAGCGGGGAGGAATGAGCAGTTCTTC.